This T cell receptor (beta chain) was captured by sequencing in a study of blood T cell repertoires in COVID-19. The overall study: Sources were T cells, B-cell-depleted T cells, or PBMCs; the material itself was cDNA or gDNA.

CDR3 length equals 16 residues. Trimming cost V 5 bases and J 10 bases, with 21 bases left between them. Germline values: CDR1 SGHTA, CDR2 FQGNSA. As originally analysed: Researchers report that nucleated cell counts were estimated from reference gene primer amplification. TCRdb keeps only in-frame clones here, not all; method: immunoSEQ multiplex PCR. D and trimming come from the DNA, and the V and J calls and clone size come from that table. The table has over 90,000 clones, roughly 90% seen once. This sequence joins TRBV7-2 and TRBJ1-6; perhaps TRBD1 as D (6 bases). This clonotype was obtained from a woman older than 75 in a cohort sampled during active COVID-19. Sequenced sample: peripheral blood. CDR3 in amino acids: CASSPRQAGVGSPLHF. CDR3 sequence (DNA): TGTGCCAGCAGCCCGAGACAAGCAGGGGTCGGGTCACCCCTCCACTTT.